Below are 29 T cell receptor beta chains sequenced from a single sample in a study of T cells after yellow fever vaccination. Each CDR3 protein is one row after TCRdb ran MiXCR on the 5' RACE reads. This sample has more than 300,000 distinct CDR3 sequences, with approximately 12% found just once. Specimen: CD4+ T cells sorted from PBMCs, collected 45 days after the yellow fever booster vaccination. These receptors all come from a man between 18 and 29 years old who received the YFV17D yellow fever vaccine.

This clonotype was observed a handful of times. The rearrangement links TRBV5-4 to TRBJ2-7; TRBD1 matches 9 bases. V lost 4 bases, J lost 2 bases, and 7 bases stayed unmatched. Germline V gives CDR1 SGHNT, CDR2 YYREEE (reference sequence). This CDR3 region has 15 residues. In DNA, the CDR3 is TGTGCCAGCAGCGTGGGACAGGGAAGTCCCTACGAGCAGTACTTC. It codes for CASSVGQGSPYEQYF.

This clonotype came up many times. This chain's CDR3 is CASSRDRAGNQPQHF. The CDR3 region has the DNA TGTGCCAGCAGCCGGGACAGGGCTGGCAATCAGCCCCAGCATTTT. The J gene is TRBJ1-5, the V gene TRBV7-2; 9 bases are a match to TRBD1. Germline CDR1 and CDR2: SGHTA and FQGNSA. The CDR3 runs to 15 residues. V shed 5 bases and J 2 bases; nucleotides not matched to a gene: 4. The variable domain in full, completed from reference TRBV7-2 and TRBJ1-5, reads GAGVSQSPSNKVTEKGKDVELRCDPISGHTALYWYRQSLGQGLEFLIYFQGNSAPDKSGLPSDRFSAERTGGSVSTLTIQRTQQEDSAVYLCASSRDRAGNQPQHFGDGTRLSIL.

This clonotype was counted many times. The V call is TRBV7-6, the J call TRBJ2-3, with TRBD2 matching over 7 bases. Germline CDR1 reads SGHVS; CDR2 reads FNYEAQ. V trimming: 8 bases; J trimming: 2 bases; junction bases outside the gene matches: 7. The CDR3 covers 14 residues. The CDR3 region has the DNA TGTGCCAGCGGCCGAGCGGGGTCCACAGATACGCAGTATTTT. Its translation: CASGRAGSTDTQYF.

This clonotype was seen more than once but under ten times. V usage is TRBV6-2 or TRBV6-3 and J usage is TRBJ2-3; either TRBD1 or TRBD2 may supply D (7 bases each). This CDR3 is built from 14 residues. Trimming pared 2 bases from V and 4 bases from J, leaving 10 bases between. Germline V gene sequence: CDR1 MNHEY, CDR2 SVGEGT. The CDR3 nucleotides read TGTGCCAGCAGTTACCAGGGGGGGCCAGATACGCAGTATTTT. The encoded protein is CASSYQGGPDTQYF.

Written as DNA, the CDR3 is TGTGCCAGCAGCCCGGCAGGGGGACGTGGCTACACCTTC. The encoded protein is CASSPAGGRGYTF. This sequence joins TRBV3-1 and TRBJ1-2, with 7 bases that match TRBD1. J gave up 7 bases and V 4 bases, and 6 bases lay outside the gene matches. There are 13 residues in the CDR3. Germline CDR1 is LGHDT and CDR2 is YNNKEL (reference sequence).

Written as DNA, the CDR3 is TGCGCCAGCGGGAGGGGGTCGTCCACAGATACGCAGTATTTT. This translates into CASGRGSSTDTQYF. J is TRBJ2-3 and V is TRBV5-1; maybe TRBD2 (7 bases). Germline loops: CDR1 SGHRS, CDR2 YFSETQ. The CDR3 is made up of 14 amino acids. Trimming cost V 7 bases and J 2 bases, with 14 bases left between them.

The chain employs TRBV7-2 and TRBJ2-3, with D perhaps given as TRBD1 or TRBD2 (5 bases each). The germline V gene encodes CDR1 SGHTA and CDR2 FQGNSA. This CDR3 comprises 15 residues. Trimming cost V 2 bases and J 1 base, with 10 bases left between them. The CDR3 sequence is CASSLWDLGTDTQYF. For the CDR3, the DNA is TGTGCCAGCAGCTTATGGGACCTTGGCACAGATACGCAGTATTTT.

V is TRBV5-1 and J is TRBJ1-1; D may be TRBD1 (5 bases). The CDR3 consists of 16 residues. V lost 4 bases and J lost 0, with 16 bases in between. The germline V gene encodes CDR1 SGHRS and CDR2 YFSETQ. In DNA, the CDR3 is TGCGCCAGCAGCCCGGAGGGGTCTGACATGAACACTGAAGCTTTCTTT. It translates to CASSPEGSDMNTEAFF.

This clonotype has only a few counts. CDR3 coding DNA: TGTGCCAGCAGCACATCACTGGGGGAGACCCAGTACTTC. Encoded protein: CASSTSLGETQYF. The chain employs TRBV7-8 and TRBJ2-5; D gene unclear. Trimming left V 5 bases short and J 5 bases short, with 12 bases between. Germline assignment: CDR1 SGHVS and CDR2 FQNEAQ. The CDR3 covers 13 residues.

This chain uses TRBV20-1 with TRBJ1-2; no firm D call. Trimming pared 0 bases from V and 8 bases from J, leaving 16 bases between. CDR1 and CDR2 (germline): DFQATT, SNEGSKA (reference sequence). The CDR3 is 14 residues long. CDR3 residues: CSARDLPGPGGYTF. The CDR3 nucleotides are TGCAGTGCTAGAGATTTGCCAGGCCCCGGAGGCTACACCTTC.

The chain links TRBV6-4 to TRBJ1-2; TRBD1 aligns across 9 bases. With 6 bases clipped from V and 5 bases from J, the junction kept 4 bases outside the gene matches. The CDR3 covers 13 residues. Germline CDR1 reads MRHNA; CDR2 reads SNTAGT. CDR3: CASRPGTGYGYTF. The CDR3 nucleotides are TGTGCCAGCAGGCCCGGGACAGGGTATGGCTACACCTTC.

This clonotype was picked up a small number of times. The genes are TRBV29-1 and TRBJ2-3; perhaps TRBD2 as D (6 bases). V lost 3 bases and J lost 2, with 9 bases in between. Per germline, CDR1 SQVTM and CDR2 ANQGSEA. The CDR3 has 13 residues. The CDR3 DNA reads as TGCAGCGTTGAGATAGCGGCCACAGATACGCAGTATTTT. This encodes CSVEIAATDTQYF.

V is TRBV27 and J is TRBJ2-7, with 9 positions matching TRBD2. Germline loops: CDR1 MNHEY, CDR2 SMNVEV (reference sequence). This CDR3 comprises 14 residues. With V trimmed by 7 bases and J by 2 bases, 6 bases remained unmatched. The CDR3 sequence: CASTSGTSPYEQYF. The DNA of the CDR3 is TGTGCCAGCACCTCCGGGACTAGCCCCTACGAGCAGTACTTC.

In this sample, this clonotype turned up a few times. V usage is TRBV5-4 and J usage is TRBJ1-1, with TRBD1 matching 7 bases. V was clipped by 2 bases and J by 1 base; unmatched bases: 5. CDR1 is SGHNT and CDR2 is YYREEE in the germline V gene (reference sequence). The CDR3 is 15 amino acids. This CDR3 is CASSFGGTANTEAFF. The DNA for the CDR3 is TGTGCCAGCAGCTTCGGGGGGACAGCGAACACTGAAGCTTTCTTT.

The chain is built from TRBV7-9 and TRBJ2-3; 8 bases agree with TRBD2. The trim removed 1 base at V and 0 bases at J, leaving 6 bases unmatched. The CDR3 totals 17 residues. Germline assignment: CDR1 SEHNR and CDR2 FQNEAQ (reference sequence). This CDR3 is CASSLGVAGISTDTQYF. The CDR3 region has the DNA TGTGCCAGCAGCTTAGGGGTAGCGGGGATTAGCACAGATACGCAGTATTTT.

This clonotype was recorded many times. The chain links TRBV12-3 or TRBV12-4 to TRBJ2-3; D is unresolved. Trimming left V 2 bases short and J 1 base short, with 7 bases between. CDR3 length: 14 residues. CDR3: CASSLRAGTDTQYF. The CDR3 DNA sequence: TGTGCCAGCAGTTTACGGGCAGGCACAGATACGCAGTATTTT.

This clonotype was recorded a few times. V is TRBV7-2 and J is TRBJ1-4; a weak D match, TRBD1 (6 bases). From germline, CDR1 is SGHTA and CDR2 FQGNSA. Trimming pared 4 bases from V and 5 bases from J, leaving 11 bases between. This CDR3 contains 14 residues. CDR3 nucleotide sequence: TGTGCCAGCAGCTCACAGGGATCAAATGAAAAACTGTTTTTT. It encodes CASSSQGSNEKLFF. The variable domain in full, with the rest retrieved from reference TRBV7-2 and TRBJ1-4, is GAGVSQSPSNKVTEKGKDVELRCDPISGHTALYWYRQSLGQGLEFLIYFQGNSAPDKSGLPSDRFSAERTGGSVSTLTIQRTQQEDSAVYLCASSSQGSNEKLFFGSGTQLSVL.

Ten or more counts support this clonotype. The V gene is TRBV27, the J gene TRBJ2-5, with TRBD2 matching over 8 bases. V shed 3 bases and J 5 bases; nucleotides not matched to a gene: 5. The germline CDR1 and CDR2 sequences are MNHEY and SMNVEV (reference sequence). The CDR3 has 14 residues. CDR3 in DNA: TGTGCCAGCAGTTTTAGCGGGGCCCGGGAGACCCAGTACTTC. Its translation is CASSFSGARETQYF.

The J gene is TRBJ1-6, the V gene TRBV20-1, with unresolved D. Trimming removed 0 bases at V and 7 bases at J, with 16 bases between. Germline CDR1 is DFQATT and CDR2 is SNEGSKA (reference sequence). The CDR3 covers 16 residues. CDR3 bases: TGCAGTGCTAGAGAGTTACCAAACCAAGGGAATTCACCCCTCCACTTT. It translates to CSARELPNQGNSPLHF.

In DNA form, the CDR3 reads TGTGCCAGCAGCCCCCGGGAAAGAAGGTACCAAGAGACCCAGTACTTC. Protein product: CASSPRERRYQETQYF. V gene TRBV6-2 or TRBV6-3 combines with J gene TRBJ2-5; D might be TRBD2 (5 bases). This CDR3 has 16 amino acids. The germline gives CDR1 MNHEY, CDR2 SVGEGT. The V and J ends lost 6 bases and 0 bases respectively, with 17 bases between them.

V is TRBV7-3 and J is TRBJ1-1; maybe TRBD1 (5 bases). Trimming left V 2 bases short and J 0 bases short, with 13 bases between. Germline V gene lookup returns CDR1 SGHTA and CDR2 FQGTGA. This CDR3 is built from 16 residues. As DNA, the CDR3 is TGTGCCAGCAGCTTAGGCCCTGGGGGATTGAACACTGAAGCTTTCTTT. This gives the protein CASSLGPGGLNTEAFF.

This clonotype was seen a handful of times. The CDR3 is CASSQFQGGYTF. The CDR3 DNA reads TGTGCCAGCTCACAGTTCCAGGGTGGCTACACCTTC. This sequence joins TRBV18 and TRBJ1-2; the D gene is possibly TRBD1 (5 bases). Trimming shortened V by 4 bases and J by 7 bases, and 10 bases separated the two germline ends. CDR3 length: 12 residues. The germline V gene has CDR1 KGHSH and CDR2 LQKENI.

CDR3 DNA sequence: TGCGCCAGCAGCCAAGAGGGCAGGGTAGGCGGGGAGCTGTTTTTT. Its protein product is CASSQEGRVGGELFF. The genes are TRBV4-3 and TRBJ2-2; weak D call: TRBD1 (5 bases). V shed 0 bases and J shed 7 bases, with 12 bases lying between them. CDR1 LGHNA and CDR2 YSLEER come from the germline V gene. CDR3 size: 15 residues.

There are many counts of this clonotype. The DNA for the CDR3 is TGTGCCAGCAGCCCCTTCCTACAGGGGGAATACAATGAGCAGTTCTTC. The encoded protein is CASSPFLQGEYNEQFF. The chain has TRBV7-2 and TRBJ2-1; 8 bases are a match to TRBD1. The CDR3 runs 16 residues. The ends lost 5 bases at V and 4 bases at J; junction bases unmatched: 10. Germline V gene data show CDR1 as SGHTA and CDR2 as FQGNSA.

This clonotype was counted between two and nine times. V usage is TRBV5-1 and J usage is TRBJ2-1, with 11 nucleotides matching TRBD1. This CDR3 contains 14 residues. V lost 4 bases to trimming and J lost 8 bases; unmatched junction nucleotides: 5. Germline CDR1 and CDR2: SGHRS and YFSETQ. The CDR3 sequence is CASSKDRGHDEQFF. In DNA, the CDR3 is TGCGCCAGCAGCAAGGACAGGGGGCACGATGAGCAGTTCTTC.

The chain combines TRBV10-3 with TRBJ1-4; TRBD1 might be the D (6 bases). Germline V gives CDR1 ENHRY, CDR2 SYGVKD. Between the trimmed V and J ends, which lost 6 bases and 10 bases, there was a span of 18 bases. This CDR3 is built from 14 residues. As DNA, the CDR3 is TGTGCCATCAGCGCTACAGCTGGAGGGGGAAAACTGTTTTTT. Its protein product is CAISATAGGGKLFF.

This chain uses TRBV20-1 with TRBJ1-1; D may be TRBD1 (5 bases). The CDR3 is 16 residues long. V was clipped by 5 bases and J by 4 bases, with 23 bases between them. Germline CDR1 DFQATT, CDR2 SNEGSKA (reference sequence). As DNA, the CDR3 is TGCAGTGCTCCCCGCCACAGGTTGACTAGGGGCACTGAAGCTTTCTTT. Its translation: CSAPRHRLTRGTEAFF.

This clonotype showed up just a few times. The chain is built from TRBV6-5 and TRBJ2-7, with TRBD1 matching over 9 bases. Germline V gives CDR1 MNHEY, CDR2 SVGAGI. V trimming: 8 bases; J trimming: 1 base; junction bases outside the gene matches: 18. CDR3 size: 18 residues. CDR3 sequence reads: CASSKKGGQGGPSYEQYF. The CDR3 DNA reads TGTGCCAGCTCAAAGAAGGGGGGACAGGGCGGCCCATCCTACGAGCAGTACTTC.

This clonotype was detected a few times. V is TRBV7-2 and J is TRBJ2-7; 9 bases agree with TRBD2. V gave up 0 bases and J gave up 3 bases; unmatched junction bases: 0. CDR3 size: 14 residues. CDR1 is SGHTA, CDR2 FQGNSA, per germline. The CDR3 sequence is CASSLAAGGYEQYV. CDR3 in DNA: TGTGCCAGCAGCTTAGCAGCGGGGGGCTACGAGCAGTACGTC.